This record concerns one T cell receptor beta chain sequence. The clone's antigen remains unknown. No qualities accompany the bases; no much larger clone lies one base away. This sample is part of a study of response to subunit inactivated influenza vaccine (dated by TCRdb to the late 2010s). A note on the overall study: To follow how T cells responded to a trivalent subunit inactivated influenza vaccine, the researchers relied on deep quantitative profiling of the T cell receptor repertoire. On the study overall, not on this receptor specifically: It was suggested by the authors that each seasonal influenza vaccination may recruit only a limited number of new T cells.

The library was obtained by RT-PCR. The instrument was an Illumina HiSeq 2500. The public sequencing data were trimmed at Q25 with fastp and processed into clonotypes with MiXCR by TCRdb, which kept only in-frame beta chains. Rows are combined by CDR3 protein, so each entry shows the most common genes and DNA. For this sample there are approximately 730,000 distinct CDR3 sequences; approximately 15% appear just once. Less than 9% of the sample belongs to the ten largest clones. The origin of this receptor is a man in his fifties who received an inactivated influenza vaccine. Donor details come from another sample of the same person, matched by shared clones. The sequences come from PBMCs from blood, collected about 14 days before vaccination.

The nucleotides read TGCAGTGCAGAGGGCCGCCAAGTCGGAAACACCATATATTTT. It codes for CSAEGRQVGNTIYF. Recombination linked TRBV20-1 to TRBJ1-3; the D gene cannot be named for sure. The CDR3 covers 14 residues, taking in both the cysteine and the phenylalanine. CDR3 DNA only is kept here, 42 bases in frame from base 1. CDR1 DFQATT and CDR2 SNEGSKA are derived from the germline V gene (reference sequence). Trimming at the junction amounts to 6 bases on V and 4 bases on J, and the germline ends lie 16 bases apart.